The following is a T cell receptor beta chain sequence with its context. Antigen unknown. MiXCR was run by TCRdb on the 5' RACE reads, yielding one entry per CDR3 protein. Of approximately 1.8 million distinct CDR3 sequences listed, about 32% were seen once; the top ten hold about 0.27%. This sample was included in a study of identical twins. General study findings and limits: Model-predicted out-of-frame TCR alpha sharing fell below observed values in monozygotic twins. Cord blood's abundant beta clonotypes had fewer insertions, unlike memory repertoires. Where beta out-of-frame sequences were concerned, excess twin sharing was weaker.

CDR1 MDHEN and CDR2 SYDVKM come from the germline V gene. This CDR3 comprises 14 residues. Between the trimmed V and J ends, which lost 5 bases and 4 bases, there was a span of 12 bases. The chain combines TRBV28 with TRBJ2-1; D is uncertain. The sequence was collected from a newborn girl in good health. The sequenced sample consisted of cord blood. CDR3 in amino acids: CASSRGRAYNEQFF. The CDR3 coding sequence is TGTGCCAGCAGTCGCGGACGGGCTTACAATGAGCAGTTCTTC. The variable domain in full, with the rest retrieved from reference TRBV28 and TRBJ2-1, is DVKVTQSSRYLVKRTGEKVFLECVQDMDHENMFWYRQDPGLGLRLIYFSYDVKMKEKGDIPEGYSVSREKKERFSLILESASTNQTSMYLCASSRGRAYNEQFFGPGTRLTVL.